Below are 32 T cell receptor beta chains sequenced from a single sample in a study of OX40 agonist ivuxolimab in advanced cancers. The assay was immunoSEQ multiplex PCR, and TCRdb's table has in-frame clones only and misses some. This sample has more than 45,000 clones; approximately 78% occur once, and the top ten carry around 7.1%. The sequencing here drew on CD4+ or CD8+ T cells sorted from blood, taken in a trial of the OX40 agonist ivuxolimab. These receptors were collected from an adult with an advanced solid tumor such as melanoma, head and neck, liver or kidney cancer.

The J gene is TRBJ2-7, the V gene TRBV30; possible D gene TRBD2, 7 bases. Germline CDR1 is GTSNPN and CDR2 is SVGIG (reference sequence). CDR3 size: 14 residues. Trimming pared 4 bases from V and 1 base from J, leaving 14 bases between. Here the CDR3 DNA reads TGTGCCTGGACCCTTAGGGGGGGTTCCTACGAGCAGTACTTC. Amino acids: CAWTLRGGSYEQYF.

This chain joins TRBV6-5 and TRBJ2-7, with D perhaps TRBD2 (6 bases). V was pared by 2 bases and J by 3 bases, with 14 bases between. CDR3 length: 15 amino acids. Germline CDR1 is MNHEY and CDR2 is SVGAGI. The CDR3 coding sequence is TGTGCCAGCAGTTACAGCGCGGGGAAGTACTACGAGCAGTACTTC. Protein product: CASSYSAGKYYEQYF.

In this sample, this clone turned up once. The genes are TRBV7-8 and TRBJ2-7; 14 bases map to TRBD2. The CDR3 spans 15 residues. V lost 5 bases and J lost 6; bases outside the gene matches: 6. Germline CDR1 reads SGHVS; CDR2 reads FQNEAQ. This chain's CDR3 is CASSLGTSGSLEQYF. For the CDR3, the DNA is TGTGCCAGCAGCCTAGGGACTAGCGGGAGCCTCGAGCAGTACTTC.

V is TRBV21-1 and J is TRBJ1-3; TRBD1 reflects the table's D call only, with no check against the DNA. TRBV21-1 is a pseudogene segment. CDR3 size: 17 residues. The CDR3 loop is CASSPGQGEKTGNTIYF. The CDR3 DNA reads TGTGCCAGCAGTCCGGGACAGGGGGAAAAAACTGGAAACACCATATATTTT.

This clone turned up a few times. This chain joins TRBV18 and TRBJ1-2; 7 bases match TRBD1. V gave up 5 bases and J gave up 2 bases; unmatched junction bases: 5. This CDR3 is 14 amino acids long. Germline CDR1 is KGHSH and CDR2 is LQKENI. CDR3 in amino acids: CASSVTGTNYGYTF. The CDR3 DNA follows: TGTGCCAGCTCAGTGACAGGGACAAACTATGGCTACACCTTC.

V usage is TRBV5-1 and J usage is TRBJ1-2; tentatively, D is TRBD1 (6 bases). Germline-derived CDR1 and CDR2 are SGHRS and YFSETQ. Trimming removed 5 bases from V and 4 bases from J, with 18 bases in between. The CDR3 contains 15 residues. The CDR3 here is CASRRQVRSGYGYTF. DNA for the CDR3: TGCGCCAGCAGACGACAGGTTAGGTCAGGCTATGGCTACACCTTC.

Note on this clone: Germline is not matched at one junction end, which may reflect a read error. The chain links TRBV11-2 to TRBJ1-2; 8 bases align to TRBD1. Germline CDR1 and CDR2: SGHAT and FQNNGV. This CDR3 has 15 residues. The CDR3 DNA reads TGCGCCAGCAGCCAAGATCCACAGGGGGACGGTGGCTACACCTTC. Its translation: CASSQDPQGDGGYTF. Full variable domain (rest looked up from reference TRBV11-2 and TRBJ1-2): EAGVAQSPRYKIIEKRQSVAFWCNPISGHATLYWYQQILGQGPKLLIQFQNNGVVDDSQLPKDRFSAERLKGVDSTLKIQPAKLEDSAVYLCASSQDPQGDGGYTFGSGTRLTVV.

This clone was counted between two and nine times. The rearrangement joins TRBV7-8 to TRBJ1-2, with 7 bases that match TRBD1. The CDR3 has 16 residues. V lost 5 bases, J lost 4 bases, and 13 bases stayed unmatched. The V gene's germline CDR1 is SGHVS and CDR2 FQNEAQ. CDR3 protein: CASSPPLTGLVYGYTF. CDR3 sequence (DNA): TGTGCCAGCAGCCCGCCCCTGACAGGGCTTGTCTATGGCTACACCTTC. Full variable domain (missing parts from reference TRBV7-8 and TRBJ1-2): GAGVSQSPRYKVAKRGQDVALRCDPISGHVSLFWYQQALGQGPEFLTYFQNEAQLDKSGLPSDRFFAERPEGSVSTLKIQRTQQEDSAVYLCASSPPLTGLVYGYTFGSGTRLTVV.

The chain uses TRBV19 and TRBJ2-7, with D possibly TRBD1 on 5 matching bases. The germline V gene encodes CDR1 LNHDA and CDR2 SQIVND (reference sequence). Trimming took 0 bases from V and 3 from J, leaving 12 bases between them. The CDR3 is made up of 15 amino acids. CDR3 sequence reads: CASSIDGAGRYEQYF. In DNA form, the CDR3 reads TGTGCCAGTAGTATAGATGGAGCAGGGCGCTACGAGCAGTACTTC. Complete variable domain (other parts from reference TRBV19 and TRBJ2-7): DGGITQSPKYLFRKEGQNVTLSCEQNLNHDAMYWYRQDPGQGLRLIYYSQIVNDFQKGDIAEGYSVSREKKESFPLTVTSAQKNPTAFYLCASSIDGAGRYEQYFGPGTRLTVT.

The chain uses TRBV6-5 and TRBJ1-4; possible D gene TRBD1, 5 bases. The germline V and J ends were trimmed by 6 bases and 6 bases, with 11 bases remaining between them. The CDR3 is made up of 13 amino acids. Germline V gene data show CDR1 as MNHEY and CDR2 as SVGAGI. Here the CDR3 DNA reads TGTGCCAGCAGAAAGGACACCTATGAAAAACTGTTTTTT. This translates into CASRKDTYEKLFF.

The chain uses TRBV5-4 and TRBJ2-7; TRBD2 might be the D (6 bases). The CDR3 extends over 14 amino acids. Trimming took off 3 bases at V and 5 bases at J, with 15 bases between the two ends. Germline CDR1 is SGHNT and CDR2 is YYREEE (reference sequence). The CDR3 DNA is TGTGCCAGCAGCTGGCCCCAGGGAGGTGACGAGCAGTACTTC. Amino acid sequence: CASSWPQGGDEQYF.

Comment on this clone: An end of the junction does not agree with germline; a read error may underlie this. This sequence joins TRBV5-3 and TRBJ1-6; the match to TRBD1 covers 8 bases. TRBV5-3 is annotated as an ORF whose role is uncertain. This CDR3 comprises 14 residues. The CDR3 is CASSFDRGGSPLHF. The DNA of the CDR3 is TGTGCCAGCAGCTTTGACAGGGGTGGTTCACCCCTCCACTTT.

By share of the sample, this clone is medium-sized. CDR3: CASSLAQKNIQYF. CDR3 DNA: TGTGCCAGCAGCTTGGCCCAGAAAAACATTCAGTACTTC. The V call is TRBV5-4, the J call TRBJ2-4; D remains unclear. The V gene lost 0 bases and the J gene lost 4 bases, with 5 bases spanning the gap. The CDR3 length is 13 residues. The V gene's germline CDR1 is SGHNT and CDR2 YYREEE (reference sequence).

Of note for this clone: The identical CDR3 is also encoded by other nucleotide sequences in the sample. V usage is TRBV19 and J usage is TRBJ1-5; D remains ambiguous. V was trimmed by 5 bases and J by 0 bases, leaving 11 bases between them. The germline V gene has CDR1 LNHDA and CDR2 SQIVND (reference sequence). The CDR3 is 15 amino acids. The CDR3 protein is CASSPQLYSNQPQHF. DNA for the CDR3: TGTGCCAGTAGTCCACAGCTATATAGCAATCAGCCCCAGCATTTT.

The J gene is TRBJ1-5, the V gene TRBV15; the D is unclear. CDR1 is LNHNV, CDR2 YYDKDF, per germline (reference sequence). V was shortened by 0 bases and J by 7 bases, with 10 bases between the two germline ends. The CDR3 contains 14 residues. The CDR3 reads CATSRDAFGQPQHF. The CDR3 DNA reads as TGTGCCACCAGCAGAGATGCCTTTGGACAGCCCCAGCATTTT.

This clone was seen a single time. One end of the junction fails to match germline, which may point to a read error. The V and J genes are TRBV29-1 and TRBJ1-1, with unresolved D. The CDR3 has 14 amino acids. From germline, CDR1 is SQVTM and CDR2 ANQGSEA. This CDR3 reads CSVDFPDLNAEAFF. As DNA, the CDR3 is TGCAGCGTTGATTTCCCGGACTTGAACGCTGAAGCTTTCTTT.

This sequence joins TRBV7-9 and TRBJ2-7; D is undetermined. This CDR3 spans 9 amino acids. V gave up 7 bases and J gave up 6 bases, with 4 bases separating them. Per germline, CDR1 SEHNR and CDR2 FQNEAQ (reference sequence). The CDR3 loop reads CASKPEQYF. For the CDR3, the DNA is TGTGCCAGCAAACCCGAGCAGTACTTC.

The chain recombines TRBV30 with TRBJ2-7, with a tentative D call TRBD1 (5 bases). In germline, CDR1 is GTSNPN, CDR2 SVGIG (reference sequence). The CDR3 loop spans 14 amino acids. Trimming took off 3 bases at V and 2 bases at J, with 14 bases between the two ends. CDR3 DNA sequence: TGTGCCTGGAGAGGGGTGGGCTCCGCCTACGAGCAGTACTTC. Translating it yields CAWRGVGSAYEQYF.

This clone was seen a handful of times. The chain carries TRBV7-7 and TRBJ2-1; 7 bases match TRBD2. Trimming removed 5 bases from V and 4 bases from J; junction bases left unmatched: 2. Germline V CDR1 and CDR2: SSHAT, FNYEAQ (reference sequence). The CDR3 is made up of 13 amino acids. The CDR3 DNA sequence: TGTGCCAGCAGCCCCGGGGGGTACAATGAGCAGTTCTTC. This translates into CASSPGGYNEQFF.

The chain couples TRBV19 to TRBJ2-3, with unresolved D. Trimming removed 3 bases at V and 6 bases at J, with 13 bases between. The CDR3 spans 14 residues. Germline V gives CDR1 LNHDA, CDR2 SQIVND (reference sequence). For the CDR3, the DNA is TGTGCCAGTAGTATGAGGATGAGTATGGATACGCAGTATTTT. Amino acids: CASSMRMSMDTQYF.

V and J are TRBV10-1 and TRBJ2-1, with D possibly matching TRBD2 (6 bases). Germline-derived CDR1 and CDR2 are WNHNN and SYGVQD (reference sequence). Trimming stripped 2 bases from V and 6 bases from J, with 11 bases between. The CDR3 sequence is 14 residues long. The CDR3 reads CASSEKAGGNEQFF. The CDR3 DNA sequence: TGCGCCAGCAGTGAGAAGGCCGGGGGCAATGAGCAGTTCTTC.

The CDR3 protein is CASSEALQGSQSRTVVTGELFF. The CDR3 DNA is TGTGCCAGCAGTGAAGCGCTTCAGGGGTCACAAAGTAGGACCGTAGTCACCGGGGAGCTGTTTTTT. The chain is built from TRBV2 and TRBJ2-2, with a possible D match to TRBD1 (6 bases). The germline gives CDR1 SNHLY, CDR2 FYNNEI. The CDR3 has 22 residues. The V end lost 0 bases, the J end lost 4 bases, and 30 bases lay between the germline ends.

The CDR3 coding sequence is TGTGCCAGCAGCCTAGCGGGGAACAATGAGCAGTTCTTC. It translates to CASSLAGNNEQFF. The genes are TRBV11-3 and TRBJ2-1; 9 nucleotides align to TRBD2. There are 13 residues in the CDR3. The junction had 1 base not matched to a gene; V was cut back by 5 bases and J by 5 bases. Germline-derived CDR1 and CDR2 are SGHNT and YENEEA.

V gene TRBV5-5 combines with J gene TRBJ1-3, with D perhaps matching TRBD1 (5 bases). The ends were cut back, 2 bases at V and 2 bases at J, with 8 bases in the middle. CDR3 length: 14 amino acids. The V gene's germline CDR1 is SGHKS and CDR2 YYEKEE (reference sequence). The CDR3 bases are TGTGCCAGCAGCTTACTGGGACCTGGAAACACCATATATTTT. This encodes CASSLLGPGNTIYF.

The chain recombines TRBV4-2 with TRBJ2-7; 13 positions match TRBD2. Germline V CDR1 and CDR2: LGHNA, YNFKEQ. This CDR3 region has 17 residues. V dropped 4 bases and J dropped 5; count of bases not matched to a gene: 11. The CDR3 reads CASSPGLAGVPGDEQYF. Here the CDR3 DNA reads TGTGCCAGCAGCCCCGGACTAGCGGGAGTTCCCGGTGACGAGCAGTACTTC.

This clone was observed a handful of times. The V and J genes are TRBV21-1 and TRBJ1-4. TRBV21-1 is an annotated pseudogene. CDR3 size: 14 residues. CDR3 loop: CACLRGAPNEKLFF. The CDR3 nucleotides are TGTGCCTGCCTGAGGGGGGCGCCTAATGAAAAACTGTTTTTT.

This clone was counted only a few times. This chain links TRBV6-5 with TRBJ1-2; 9 bases line up with TRBD1. V gave up 5 bases and J gave up 4 bases; unmatched junction bases: 5. Germline V CDR1 and CDR2: MNHEY, SVGAGI. This CDR3 has 14 residues. CDR3 nucleotide sequence: TGTGCCAGCAGTCTTGGACAGGGGACCTATGGCTACACCTTC. Translation: CASSLGQGTYGYTF.

This chain uses TRBV5-6 with TRBJ2-5, with 7 bases lining up with TRBD2. The CDR3 covers 16 residues. Germline CDR1 is SGHDT and CDR2 is YYEEEE. Trimming at V came to 0 bases and at J to 0 bases, leaving 5 bases not matched to a gene. The CDR3 nucleotides are TGTGCCAGCAGCTTGGACGGGCGGGAGAACCAAGAGACCCAGTACTTC. Its protein product is CASSLDGRENQETQYF.

Comments on this clone: A much larger clone differs by one base, so this may be a read error. The CDR3 end shows no conserved phenylalanine or tryptophan, and so a read error is likely. The chain has TRBV7-8 and TRBJ2-7; D is uncertain. CDR1 SGHVS and CDR2 FQNEAQ come from the germline V gene. Trimming took off 5 bases at V and 6 bases at J, with 8 bases between the two ends. The CDR3 length is 11 residues. Written as DNA, the CDR3 is TGTGCCAGCAGCGCGACATCCGAGCAGTACCTC. This translates into CASSATSEQYL.

This clone appeared a single time. V and J are TRBV27 and TRBJ2-3; TRBD2 matches at 10 bases. Germline trimming cut 7 bases from V and 5 bases from J; bases unmatched to any gene: 12. CDR1 MNHEY and CDR2 SMNVEV come from the germline V gene (reference sequence). This CDR3 region has 16 residues. The CDR3 sequence: CASTQSGTSALDTQYF. CDR3 bases: TGTGCCAGCACCCAATCGGGGACTAGCGCCTTAGATACGCAGTATTTT.

This chain connects TRBV5-6 to TRBJ2-7; D is uncertain. V dropped 2 bases and J dropped 4 bases, with 7 bases sitting between them. Per germline, CDR1 SGHDT and CDR2 YYEEEE. The CDR3 is 12 amino acids. Here the CDR3 reads CASSFGQYEQYF. The CDR3 nucleotides read TGTGCCAGCAGCTTTGGGCAGTACGAGCAGTACTTC. Using reference TRBV5-6 and TRBJ2-7 for the parts outside the CDR3, the full variable domain is DAGVTQSPTHLIKTRGQQVTLRCSPKSGHDTVSWYQQALGQGPQFIFQYYEEEERQRGNFPDRFSGHQFPNYSSELNVNALLLGDSALYLCASSFGQYEQYFGPGTRLTVT.

The J gene is TRBJ2-7, the V gene TRBV27; perhaps TRBD1 as D (5 bases). The ends were cut back, 3 bases at V and 2 bases at J, with 14 bases in the middle. Looked up from germline, CDR1 is MNHEY and CDR2 is SMNVEV (reference sequence). The CDR3 is 15 residues long. As DNA, the CDR3 is TGTGCCAGCAGTTTGTTGGCAGGGTCCCCCTACGAGCAGTACTTC. Residues: CASSLLAGSPYEQYF.